This T cell receptor (beta chain) was documented in a study of OX40 agonist ivuxolimab in advanced cancers. Overall study context: Patients received ivuxolimab, an agonistic anti-OX40 (CD134) antibody. Averaging about 60 years in age, with a range of about 23 to 85, the cohort was approximately 84% male.

Germline lookup yields CDR1 WNHNN and CDR2 SYGVQD (reference sequence). V lost 3 bases, J lost 4 bases, and 12 bases lay in between. CDR3 length equals 14 residues. Autoimmune disease history or systemic immunosuppression meant exclusion. Study-wide results and caveats: The authors also found low normalized T-cell clonal expansion in some nonresponders.

TCRdb keeps only in-frame clones here, not all; method: immunoSEQ multiplex PCR. Among some 65,000 clones listed, 80% to 90% were seen once. Note on this clone: Antigen unknown.

The sequencing used CD4+ or CD8+ T cells sorted from blood, collected in a trial of the OX40 agonist ivuxolimab. The source of this sequence is an adult with an advanced solid tumor such as melanoma, head and neck, liver or kidney cancer. The chain combines TRBV10-1 with TRBJ2-5; D is possibly TRBD2 (6 bases). CDR3: CASSDAGRGETQYF. DNA of the CDR3: TGCGCCAGCAGTGACGCGGGACGCGGAGAGACCCAGTACTTC.